These 23 T cell receptor beta chains were sequenced from one sample in a study of blood T cell repertoires in COVID-19. Sequencing used immunoSEQ multiplex PCR; TCRdb keeps in-frame clones, though not all of them. Counted here are roughly 250,000 clones, 70% to 90% occurring once; the ten biggest clones make up less than 15%. The sequenced sample consisted of peripheral blood. Every receptor here comes from a woman in her 30s with COVID-19, enrolled during active disease.

V and J are TRBV15 and TRBJ1-3, with TRBD1 matching over 9 bases. The CDR3 length is 16 residues. Germline V lookup: CDR1 LNHNV, CDR2 YYDKDF (reference sequence). After removal of 0 bases from V and 1 base from J, the junction contained 1 base not matched to a gene. CDR3 amino acids: CATSRDGTGSGNTIYF. DNA for the CDR3: TGTGCCACCAGCAGAGATGGGACAGGGTCTGGAAACACCATATATTTT.

The chain joins TRBV7-8 to TRBJ1-2, with D tentatively TRBD1 (5 bases). V lost 5 bases and J 8 bases, leaving 21 bases between the germline ends. The CDR3 loop spans 15 amino acids. Germline V CDR1 and CDR2: SGHVS, FQNEAQ. CDR3 region: CASSILGGSGGGYTF. The CDR3 DNA reads TGTGCCAGCAGCATCCTCGGGGGTTCTGGCGGCGGCTACACCTTC.

The CDR3 region is CASSPRTVAKNIQYF. CDR3 nucleotide sequence: TGCGCCAGCAGTCCCCGGACAGTGGCAAAAAACATTCAGTACTTC. The chain is built from TRBV4-1 and TRBJ2-4, with D possibly matching TRBD1 (6 bases). This CDR3 has 15 residues. Germline CDR1 and CDR2: MGHRA and YSYEKL. The V gene lost 6 bases and the J gene lost 4 bases, with 16 bases spanning the gap.

V usage is TRBV19 and J usage is TRBJ1-1; TRBD1 matches 7 bases. CDR3 size: 13 residues. Germline lookup yields CDR1 LNHDA and CDR2 SQIVND (reference sequence). V lost 10 bases, J lost 2 bases, and 7 bases stayed unmatched. CDR3 in amino acids: CATSQGVNTEAFF. CDR3 nucleotides: TGTGCCACTTCCCAGGGGGTTAACACTGAAGCTTTCTTT.

J is TRBJ1-6 and V is TRBV28; 7 bases agree with TRBD1. The CDR3 loop spans 15 amino acids. Germline V gene sequence: CDR1 MDHEN, CDR2 SYDVKM. J was trimmed by 7 bases and V by 6 bases; bases with no gene match: 9. CDR3 sequence: CASRLGTATNSPLHF. CDR3 in DNA: TGTGCCAGCAGGTTGGGGACAGCCACAAATTCACCCCTCCACTTT.

The chain recombines TRBV3-1 (or the pseudogene TRBV3-2) with TRBJ1-2; D possibly corresponds to TRBD1 (6 bases). This CDR3 is 13 amino acids long. The V gene's germline CDR1 is LGHDT and CDR2 YNNKEL (reference sequence). The V end lost 4 bases, the J end lost 9 bases, and 15 bases lay between the germline ends. The CDR3 region is CASSLQGGDSYTF. The CDR3 DNA is TGTGCCAGCAGCCTACAGGGTGGAGACAGCTACACCTTC.

The rearrangement links TRBV12-5 to TRBJ1-4, with a possible D match to TRBD1 (6 bases). Deletions cut 3 bases from V and 4 bases from J, with 18 bases between. The CDR3 runs 17 residues. The germline gives CDR1 LGHNT, CDR2 FRNRAP. CDR3 protein: CASGFGPAGEINEKLFF. The CDR3 nucleotides read TGTGCTAGTGGTTTCGGCCCCGCAGGGGAGATTAATGAAAAACTGTTTTTT.

V is TRBV4-1 and J is TRBJ2-5, with 7 bases that match TRBD2. Germline-derived CDR1 and CDR2 are MGHRA and YSYEKL. With 1 base clipped from V and 7 bases from J, the junction kept 15 bases outside the gene matches. This CDR3 has 17 residues. The DNA for the CDR3 is TGCGCCAGCAGCCAAGTTCCTTTAGGGGAGGGGTTTGGGACCCAGTACTTC. It specifies CASSQVPLGEGFGTQYF.

V gene TRBV4-1 combines with J gene TRBJ2-7, with 8 bases matching TRBD1. The germline V gene encodes CDR1 MGHRA and CDR2 YSYEKL. The CDR3 has 14 amino acids. V gave up 0 bases and J gave up 5 bases; unmatched junction bases: 3. The CDR3 sequence is CASSQDRTGNEQYF. The CDR3 DNA reads as TGCGCCAGCAGCCAAGATAGGACAGGGAACGAGCAGTACTTC.

The rearrangement links TRBV18 to TRBJ2-7; no firm D call. The CDR3 covers 12 residues. Germline CDR1 reads KGHSH; CDR2 reads LQKENI. The ends were cut back, 5 bases at V and 7 bases at J, with 12 bases in the middle. CDR3 amino acids: CASSGIAREQYF. The CDR3 coding sequence is TGTGCCAGCTCAGGAATCGCGAGGGAGCAGTACTTC.

The rearrangement links TRBV19 to TRBJ2-3, with TRBD1 matching over 10 bases. V shed 11 bases, J shed 0 bases, and the junction held 2 bases outside the gene matches. CDR1 is LNHDA, CDR2 SQIVND, per germline (reference sequence). There are 13 residues in the CDR3. The CDR3, as DNA: TGTGCCGCGGGACAGGGGAGCACAGATACGCAGTATTTT. Translated: CAAGQGSTDTQYF.

This sequence joins TRBV6-2 or TRBV6-3 and TRBJ2-7; 9 bases line up with TRBD1. The length of the CDR3 is 14 residues. With V trimmed by 6 bases and J by 2 bases, 5 bases remained unmatched. Germline V lookup: CDR1 MNHEY, CDR2 SVGEGT. CDR3 bases: TGTGCCAGCAGCCGAGGGACAGGGCCCTACGAGCAGTACTTC. Protein product: CASSRGTGPYEQYF.

The chain recombines TRBV27 with TRBJ2-1; 12 bases match TRBD2. Losses at the gene ends were 6 bases for V and 4 bases for J; bases not matched to a gene: 7. Germline V CDR1 and CDR2: MNHEY, SMNVEV (reference sequence). The length of the CDR3 is 16 residues. This CDR3 is CASRASGGAEYNEQFF. In DNA, the CDR3 is TGTGCCAGCAGGGCTAGCGGGGGGGCCGAGTACAATGAGCAGTTCTTC.

The J gene is TRBJ1-2, the V gene TRBV28; 8 bases match TRBD1. V lost 8 bases and J lost 5; bases outside the gene matches: 7. CDR3 length: 13 amino acids. Germline V gives CDR1 MDHEN, CDR2 SYDVKM. The CDR3 protein is CASRRTGWYGYTF. As DNA, the CDR3 is TGTGCCAGCCGCCGGACAGGGTGGTATGGCTACACCTTC.

V gene TRBV6-1 combines with J gene TRBJ2-7; the D is unclear. From germline, CDR1 is MNHNS and CDR2 SASEGT. The CDR3 length is 13 residues. The V and J ends lost 5 bases and 3 bases respectively, with 11 bases between them. The DNA for the CDR3 is TGTGCCAGCAGTTATAGTAACGTCTACGAGCAGTACTTC. Translating it yields CASSYSNVYEQYF.

This clone is a singleton in its sample. This sequence joins TRBV2 and TRBJ2-3; D possibly corresponds to TRBD1 (6 bases). Germline CDR1 SNHLY, CDR2 FYNNEI. This CDR3 has 16 amino acids. The ends were cut back, 3 bases at V and 2 bases at J, with 15 bases in the middle. The CDR3 sequence is CASSEWRQGPTDTQYF. In DNA, the CDR3 is TGTGCCAGCAGTGAGTGGCGGCAGGGGCCCACAGATACGCAGTATTTT. The full variable domain, completed using reference TRBV2 and TRBJ2-3, is EPEVTQTPSHQVTQMGQEVILRCVPISNHLYFYWYRQILGQKVEFLVSFYNNEISEKSEIFDDQFSVERPDGSNFTLKIRSTKLEDSAMYFCASSEWRQGPTDTQYFGPGTRLTVL.

The rearrangement joins TRBV6-5 to TRBJ1-1; 7 bases agree with TRBD1. V was clipped by 0 bases and J by 10 bases; unmatched bases: 5. The CDR3 sequence is 13 residues long. CDR1 is MNHEY, CDR2 SVGAGI, per germline. CDR3 residues: CASSYSAGGVAFF. The CDR3 DNA reads TGTGCCAGCAGTTACTCCGCAGGGGGAGTAGCTTTCTTT.

The chain has TRBV11-2 and TRBJ1-3; a weak D match, TRBD1 (5 bases). This CDR3 is built from 13 residues. Germline lookup yields CDR1 SGHAT and CDR2 FQNNGV. Trimming left V 4 bases short and J 5 bases short, with 9 bases between. CDR3 residues: CASSWGGRNTIYF. As DNA, the CDR3 is TGTGCCAGCAGCTGGGGGGGGAGAAACACCATATATTTT.

V gene TRBV7-6 combines with J gene TRBJ2-7; D uncertain. CDR3 length: 13 residues. Per the germline V gene, CDR1 is SGHVS and CDR2 is FNYEAQ. V lost 1 base and J lost 3, with 7 bases in between. The CDR3 coding sequence is TGTGCCAGCAGCTTAGTTTCAGGCTACGAGCAGTACTTC. Protein: CASSLVSGYEQYF. Using reference TRBV7-6 and TRBJ2-7 for the parts outside the CDR3, the full variable domain is GAGVSQSPRYKVTKRGQDVALRCDPISGHVSLYWYRQALGQGPEFLTYFNYEAQQDKSGLPNDRFSAERPEGSISTLTIQRTEQRDSAMYRCASSLVSGYEQYFGPGTRLTVT.

The rearrangement links TRBV5-1 to TRBJ1-1; a possible D gene is TRBD1 (5 bases). This CDR3 region has 15 residues. Trimming removed 4 bases at V and 7 bases at J, with 20 bases between. CDR1 is SGHRS and CDR2 is YFSETQ in the germline V gene. The CDR3 protein is CASSASGTPGGEAFF. The CDR3 DNA follows: TGCGCCAGCAGCGCCTCCGGGACGCCGGGGGGTGAAGCTTTCTTT.

The chain recombines TRBV6-5 with TRBJ1-5; no reliable D call. This CDR3 comprises 16 residues. The germline V gene has CDR1 MNHEY and CDR2 SVGAGI. V lost 4 bases to trimming and J lost 0 bases, with 13 bases between them. The CDR3 spells CASSSSGGYSNQPQHF. The CDR3 DNA follows: TGTGCCAGCAGTTCCTCGGGAGGATATAGCAATCAGCCCCAGCATTTT.

The chain joins TRBV5-4 to TRBJ2-1, with 13 bases matching TRBD2. The J segment lost 6 bases and the V segment lost 4 bases, leaving 4 bases of the junction unmatched. The germline V gene has CDR1 SGHNT and CDR2 YYREEE (reference sequence). The CDR3 runs to 15 residues. The DNA for the CDR3 is TGTGCCAGCAGCACGGGACTAGCGGGGTTCAATGAGCAGTTCTTC. It encodes CASSTGLAGFNEQFF. Full variable domain (missing parts from reference TRBV5-4 and TRBJ2-1): ETGVTQSPTHLIKTRGQQVTLRCSSQSGHNTVSWYQQALGQGPQFIFQYYREEENGRGNFPPRFSGLQFPNYSSELNVNALELDDSALYLCASSTGLAGFNEQFFGPGTRLTVL.

The chain is built from TRBV9 and TRBJ2-2, with D maybe TRBD2 (5 bases). Germline CDR1 SGDLS, CDR2 YYNGEE. CDR3 length equals 13 residues. The germline V and J ends were trimmed by 4 bases and 7 bases, with 11 bases remaining between them. Written as DNA, the CDR3 is TGTGCCAGCAGCAGGCCGGGAAGCGGGGAGCTGTTTTTT. Translation: CASSRPGSGELFF.